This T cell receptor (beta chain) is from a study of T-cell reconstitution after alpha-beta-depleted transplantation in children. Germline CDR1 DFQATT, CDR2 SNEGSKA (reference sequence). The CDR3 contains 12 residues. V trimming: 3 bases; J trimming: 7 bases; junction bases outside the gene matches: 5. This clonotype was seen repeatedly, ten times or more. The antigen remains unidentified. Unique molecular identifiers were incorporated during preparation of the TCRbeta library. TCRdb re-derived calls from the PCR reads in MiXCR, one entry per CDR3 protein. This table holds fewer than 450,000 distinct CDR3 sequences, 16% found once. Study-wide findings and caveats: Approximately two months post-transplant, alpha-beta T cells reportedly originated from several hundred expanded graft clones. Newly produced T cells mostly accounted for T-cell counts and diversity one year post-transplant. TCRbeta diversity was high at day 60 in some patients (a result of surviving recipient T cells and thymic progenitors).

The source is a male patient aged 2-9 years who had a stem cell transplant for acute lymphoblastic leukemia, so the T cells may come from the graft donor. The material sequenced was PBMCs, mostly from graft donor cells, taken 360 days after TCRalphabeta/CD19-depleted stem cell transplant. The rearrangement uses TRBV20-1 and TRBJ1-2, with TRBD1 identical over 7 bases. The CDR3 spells CSAREGAGGYTF. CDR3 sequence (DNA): TGCAGTGCTAGGGAGGGGGCAGGTGGCTACACCTTC.